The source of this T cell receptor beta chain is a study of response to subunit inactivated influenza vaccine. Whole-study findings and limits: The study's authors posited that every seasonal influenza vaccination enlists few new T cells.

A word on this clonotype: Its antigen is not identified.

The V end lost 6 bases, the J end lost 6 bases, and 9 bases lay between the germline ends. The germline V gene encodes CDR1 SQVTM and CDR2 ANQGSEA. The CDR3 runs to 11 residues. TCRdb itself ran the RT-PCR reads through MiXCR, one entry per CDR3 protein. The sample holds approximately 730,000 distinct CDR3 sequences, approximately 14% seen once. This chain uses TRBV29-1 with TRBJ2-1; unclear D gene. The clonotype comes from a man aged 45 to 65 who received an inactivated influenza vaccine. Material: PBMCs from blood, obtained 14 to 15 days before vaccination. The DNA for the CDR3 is TGCAGCGTGGACCAACTCAATGAGCAGTTCTTC. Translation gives CSVDQLNEQFF.